The clone carrying this TCR beta chain was detected a few times. The antigen is not known. The data are from a study of cytomegalovirus exposure and HLA in healthy donors. Study results and caveats: A classifier reportedly called cytomegalovirus status with high sensitivity and specificity.

The length of the CDR3 is 16 residues. Germline loops: CDR1 SEHNR, CDR2 FQNEAQ (reference sequence). The trim removed 5 bases at V and 5 bases at J, leaving 12 bases unmatched. This PCR relied on a set of 60 Vbeta primers and 13 Jbeta primers. Here immunoSEQ multiplex PCR was the method, and the copy in TCRdb shows in-frame clones only, minus some. The sample has around 110,000 clones, more than 60% seen once. Source material: PBMCs. The receptor was derived from a man aged 35 to 55 in good health and CMV-seronegative. This chain connects TRBV7-9 to TRBJ2-7, with 10 positions matching TRBD2. The CDR3 DNA reads TGTGCCAGCAGCCTCACCAGCGGGGGGGCCTCTAACGAGCAGTACTTC. It specifies CASSLTSGGASNEQYF.